This T cell receptor (beta chain) comes out of a study of patients and donors after allogeneic stem cell transplantation. The V gene lost 4 bases and the J gene lost 2 bases, with 15 bases spanning the gap. The germline V gene encodes CDR1 SGHTA and CDR2 FQGNSA. The CDR3 consists of 15 residues. From the RT-PCR reads, TCRdb called clonotypes with MiXCR, one entry per CDR3 protein. The table shows about 410,000 distinct CDR3 sequences, with 16% occurring only once. The genes are TRBV7-2 and TRBJ2-7; perhaps TRBD2 as D (5 bases). This clonotype originated in a human donor who was either an allogeneic HSCT recipient or a stem cell or donor lymphocyte infusion donor (not recorded which). It is not recorded whose cells these are; they may come from a transplant donor. Sequenced: blood, either unsorted or a sorted T cell fraction (not recorded which). CDR3 in amino acids: CASSSEGAPTYEQYF. The CDR3 coding sequence is TGTGCCAGCAGCTCTGAGGGCGCACCAACCTACGAGCAGTACTTC.